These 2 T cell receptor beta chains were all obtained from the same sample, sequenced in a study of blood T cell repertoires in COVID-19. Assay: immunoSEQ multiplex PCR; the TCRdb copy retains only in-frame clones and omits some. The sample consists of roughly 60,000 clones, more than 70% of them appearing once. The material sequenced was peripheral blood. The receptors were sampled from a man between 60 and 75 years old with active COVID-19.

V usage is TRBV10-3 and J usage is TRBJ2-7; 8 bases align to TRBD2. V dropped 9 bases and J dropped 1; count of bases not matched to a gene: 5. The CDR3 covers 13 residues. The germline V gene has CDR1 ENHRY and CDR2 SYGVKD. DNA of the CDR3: TGTGCCATTGGGACTAGATCTTCCTACGAGCAGTACTTC. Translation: CAIGTRSSYEQYF.

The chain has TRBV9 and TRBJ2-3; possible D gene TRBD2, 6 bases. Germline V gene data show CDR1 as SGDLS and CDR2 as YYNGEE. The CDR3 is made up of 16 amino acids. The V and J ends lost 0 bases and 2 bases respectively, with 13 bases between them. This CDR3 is CASSVGISGNTDTQYF. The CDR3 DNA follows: TGTGCCAGCAGCGTAGGTATTAGCGGAAACACAGATACGCAGTATTTT.